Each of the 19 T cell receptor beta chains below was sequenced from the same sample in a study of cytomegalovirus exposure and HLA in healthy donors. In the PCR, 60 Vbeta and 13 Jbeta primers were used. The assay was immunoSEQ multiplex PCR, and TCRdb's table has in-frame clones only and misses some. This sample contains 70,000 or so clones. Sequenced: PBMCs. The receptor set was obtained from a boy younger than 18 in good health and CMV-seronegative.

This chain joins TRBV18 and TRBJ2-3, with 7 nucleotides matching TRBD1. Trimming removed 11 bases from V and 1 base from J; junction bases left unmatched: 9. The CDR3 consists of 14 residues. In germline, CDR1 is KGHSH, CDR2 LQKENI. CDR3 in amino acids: CAGATGQRTDTQYF. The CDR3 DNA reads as TGTGCCGGAGCAACGGGACAGCGCACAGATACGCAGTATTTT.

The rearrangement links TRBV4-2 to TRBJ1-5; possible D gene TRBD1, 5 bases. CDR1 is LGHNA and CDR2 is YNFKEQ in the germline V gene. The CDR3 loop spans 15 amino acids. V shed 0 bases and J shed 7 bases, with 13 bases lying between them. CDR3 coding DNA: TGTGCCAGCAGCCAAGATTCGGCAGGGTACCAGCCCCAGCATTTT. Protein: CASSQDSAGYQPQHF.

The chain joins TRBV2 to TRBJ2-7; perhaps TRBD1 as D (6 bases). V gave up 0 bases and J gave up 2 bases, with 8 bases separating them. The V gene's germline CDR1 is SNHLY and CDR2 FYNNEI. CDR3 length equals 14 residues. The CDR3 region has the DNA TGTGCCAGCAGTGAAGCTTCAGGGGCCTACGAGCAGTACTTC. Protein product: CASSEASGAYEQYF.

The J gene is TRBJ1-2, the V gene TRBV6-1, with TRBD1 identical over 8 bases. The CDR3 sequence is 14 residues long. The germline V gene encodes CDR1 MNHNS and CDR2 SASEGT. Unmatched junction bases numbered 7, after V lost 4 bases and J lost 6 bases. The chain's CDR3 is CASSVSTGGDGYTF. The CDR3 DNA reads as TGTGCCAGCAGTGTAAGCACAGGGGGTGATGGCTACACCTTC.

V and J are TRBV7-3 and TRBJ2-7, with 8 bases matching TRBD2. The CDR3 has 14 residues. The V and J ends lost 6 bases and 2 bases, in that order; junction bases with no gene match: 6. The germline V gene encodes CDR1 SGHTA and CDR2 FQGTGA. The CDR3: CASRLAGITYEQYF. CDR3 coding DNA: TGTGCCAGCAGGCTAGCGGGCATCACCTACGAGCAGTACTTC.

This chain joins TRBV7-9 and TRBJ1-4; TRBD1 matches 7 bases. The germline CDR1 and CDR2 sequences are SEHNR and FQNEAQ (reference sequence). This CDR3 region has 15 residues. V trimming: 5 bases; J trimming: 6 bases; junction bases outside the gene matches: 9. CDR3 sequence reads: CASSRGTVGDEKLFF. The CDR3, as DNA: TGTGCCAGCAGCCGGGGGACAGTAGGAGATGAAAAACTGTTTTTT.

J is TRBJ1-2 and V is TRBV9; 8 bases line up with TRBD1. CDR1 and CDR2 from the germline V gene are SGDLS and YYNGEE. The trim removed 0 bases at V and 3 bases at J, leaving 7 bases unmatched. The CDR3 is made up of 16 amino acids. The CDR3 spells CASSVGRGLLDYGYTF. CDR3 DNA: TGTGCCAGCAGCGTAGGCAGGGGGCTCCTAGACTATGGCTACACCTTC.

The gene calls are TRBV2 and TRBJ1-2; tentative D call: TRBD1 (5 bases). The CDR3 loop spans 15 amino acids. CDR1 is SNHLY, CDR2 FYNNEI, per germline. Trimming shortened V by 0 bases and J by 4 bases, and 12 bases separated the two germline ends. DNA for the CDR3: TGTGCCAGCAGTGAAGCGCCGGGGGACCGCTATGGCTACACCTTC. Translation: CASSEAPGDRYGYTF.

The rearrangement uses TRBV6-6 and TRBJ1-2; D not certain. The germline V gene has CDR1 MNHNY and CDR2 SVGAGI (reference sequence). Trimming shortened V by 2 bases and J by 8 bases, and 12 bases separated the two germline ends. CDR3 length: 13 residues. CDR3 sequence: CASSYGGSGGYTF. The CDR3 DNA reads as TGTGCCAGCAGTTACGGAGGGTCCGGAGGCTACACCTTC.

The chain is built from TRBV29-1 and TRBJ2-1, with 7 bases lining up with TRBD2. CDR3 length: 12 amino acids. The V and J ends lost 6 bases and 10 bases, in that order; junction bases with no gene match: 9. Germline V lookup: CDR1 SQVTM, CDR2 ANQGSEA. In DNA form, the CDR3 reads TGCAGCGTGCGGGAGAGGGGATACGAGCAGTTCTTC. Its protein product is CSVRERGYEQFF.

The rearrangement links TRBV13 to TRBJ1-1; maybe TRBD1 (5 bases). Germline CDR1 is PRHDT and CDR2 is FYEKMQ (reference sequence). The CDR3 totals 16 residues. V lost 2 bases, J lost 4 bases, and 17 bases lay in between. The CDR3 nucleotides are TGTGCCAGCAGCTTACTCCCTGGCCAGGGTGGCACTGAAGCTTTCTTT. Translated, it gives CASSLLPGQGGTEAFF.

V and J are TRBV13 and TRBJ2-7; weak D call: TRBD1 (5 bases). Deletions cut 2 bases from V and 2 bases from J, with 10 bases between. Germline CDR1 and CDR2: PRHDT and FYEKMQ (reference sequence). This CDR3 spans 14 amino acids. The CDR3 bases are TGTGCCAGCAGCTTACGCGCCAGGGCCTACGAGCAGTACTTC. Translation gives CASSLRARAYEQYF.

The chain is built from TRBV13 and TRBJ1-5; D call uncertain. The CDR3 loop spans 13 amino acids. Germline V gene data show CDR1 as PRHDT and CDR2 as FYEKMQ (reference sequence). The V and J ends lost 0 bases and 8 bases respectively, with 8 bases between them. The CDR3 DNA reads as TGTGCCAGCAGCTTAGGGACATCTAAGCCCCAGCATTTT. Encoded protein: CASSLGTSKPQHF.

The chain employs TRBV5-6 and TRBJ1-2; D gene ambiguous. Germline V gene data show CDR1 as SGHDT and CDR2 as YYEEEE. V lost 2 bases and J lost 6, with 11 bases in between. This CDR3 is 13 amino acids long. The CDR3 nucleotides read TGTGCCAGCAGCTTCGGAGGCAGCGATGGCTACACCTTC. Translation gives CASSFGGSDGYTF. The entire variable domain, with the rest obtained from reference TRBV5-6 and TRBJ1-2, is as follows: DAGVTQSPTHLIKTRGQQVTLRCSPKSGHDTVSWYQQALGQGPQFIFQYYEEEERQRGNFPDRFSGHQFPNYSSELNVNALLLGDSALYLCASSFGGSDGYTFGSGTRLTVV.

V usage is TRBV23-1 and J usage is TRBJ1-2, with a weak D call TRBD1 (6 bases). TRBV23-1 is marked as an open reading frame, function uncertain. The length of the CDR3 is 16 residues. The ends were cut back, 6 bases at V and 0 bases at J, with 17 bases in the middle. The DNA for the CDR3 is TGCGCCAGCAGCCATCCAACCGGGACAACTAACTATGGCTACACCTTC. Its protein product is CASSHPTGTTNYGYTF.

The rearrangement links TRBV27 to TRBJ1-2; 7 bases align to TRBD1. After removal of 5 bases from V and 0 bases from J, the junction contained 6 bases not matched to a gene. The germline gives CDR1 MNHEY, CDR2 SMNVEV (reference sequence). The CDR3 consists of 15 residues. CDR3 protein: CASSQKDRPNYGYTF. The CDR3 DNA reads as TGTGCCAGCAGTCAAAAGGACAGGCCTAACTATGGCTACACCTTC.

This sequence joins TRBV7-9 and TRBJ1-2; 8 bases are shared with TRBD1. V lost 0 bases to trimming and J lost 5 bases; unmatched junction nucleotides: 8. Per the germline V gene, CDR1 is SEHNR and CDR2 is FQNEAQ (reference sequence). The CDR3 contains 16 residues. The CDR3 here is CASSLAVQGARYGYTF. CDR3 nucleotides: TGTGCCAGCAGCTTAGCGGTCCAGGGGGCGCGGTATGGCTACACCTTC.

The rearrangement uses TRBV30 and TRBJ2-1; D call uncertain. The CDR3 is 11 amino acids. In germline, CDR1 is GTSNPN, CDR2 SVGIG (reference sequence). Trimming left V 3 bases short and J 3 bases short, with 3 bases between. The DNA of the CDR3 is TGTGCCTGGAGCCACTACAATGAGCAGTTCTTC. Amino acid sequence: CAWSHYNEQFF. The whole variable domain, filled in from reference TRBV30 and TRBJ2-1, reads SQTIHQWPATLVQPVGSPLSLECTVEGTSNPNLYWYRQAAGRGLQLLFYSVGIGQISSEVPQNLSASRPQDRQFILSSKKLLLSDSGFYLCAWSHYNEQFFGPGTRLTVL.

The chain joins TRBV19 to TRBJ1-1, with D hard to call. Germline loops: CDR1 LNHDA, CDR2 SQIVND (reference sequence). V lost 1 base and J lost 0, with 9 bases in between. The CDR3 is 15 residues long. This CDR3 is CASSIGTDLNTEAFF. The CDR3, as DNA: TGTGCCAGTAGTATAGGTACAGACCTGAACACTGAAGCTTTCTTT.